This T cell receptor (beta chain) was found in a study of shared clonotypes between healthy human individuals. Study-level results: Donor clonotype sharing was expected to depend on sequencing depth.

Generated by immunoSEQ multiplex PCR, the TCRdb table keeps only in-frame clones and is missing some. The sample carries about 2,500,000 clones, roughly nine tenths recorded once. Everyone who donated was a Caucasian adult who lived in Nashville, Tennessee. A CD45RA+ naive subset and a CD45RA-negative memory subset were split from CD4+ cells. The ends lost 6 bases at V and 3 bases at J; junction bases unmatched: 10. Germline V gives CDR1 MDHEN, CDR2 SYDVKM. The CDR3 consists of 16 residues. This clone was found once. The antigen remains unidentified. The V gene is TRBV28, the J gene TRBJ1-5; 8 bases are a match to TRBD1. This TCR was recovered from a man aged 18 to 35 in good health. Sample: naive CD4+ T cells sorted from blood. Indicated subset: CD45RA+ positively selected. The CDR3 reads CASSPPATGDNQPQHF. In DNA, the CDR3 is TGTGCCAGCAGCCCCCCGGCGACAGGGGACAATCAGCCCCAGCATTTT.